This T cell receptor beta chain was documented in a study of T cell repertoires in cytomegalovirus infection. Study-level background: CMV infection plus the matching HLA type was flagged by public TCR beta signatures.

Study results and limitations: CMV-specific HLA-C-restricted TCR beta clonotypes dominated the ex vivo response. Using cumulative public TCR beta family frequency, the authors identified those who carried CMV together with the relevant HLA.

TCRdb re-called the reads through MiXCR, storing one row per CDR3 protein. The sample carries 500,000 to 600,000 distinct CDR3 sequences, more than 15% recorded once. This clonotype came up many times. Its antigen is currently unknown. CDR3 length equals 15 residues. Between the trimmed V and J ends, which lost 6 bases and 3 bases, there was a span of 15 bases. Germline CDR1 and CDR2: SGHVS and FNYEAQ. Sequenced material: CD8+ T cells from PBMCs. This TCR came from a human donor in good health (CMV status not recorded). Some clones in this sample may be carry-over from other donors' samples. V is TRBV7-6 and J is TRBJ1-5; D unresolved. The CDR3 reads CASSHQTYPNQPQHF. The DNA for the CDR3 is TGTGCCAGCAGTCATCAGACCTACCCCAATCAGCCCCAGCATTTT.